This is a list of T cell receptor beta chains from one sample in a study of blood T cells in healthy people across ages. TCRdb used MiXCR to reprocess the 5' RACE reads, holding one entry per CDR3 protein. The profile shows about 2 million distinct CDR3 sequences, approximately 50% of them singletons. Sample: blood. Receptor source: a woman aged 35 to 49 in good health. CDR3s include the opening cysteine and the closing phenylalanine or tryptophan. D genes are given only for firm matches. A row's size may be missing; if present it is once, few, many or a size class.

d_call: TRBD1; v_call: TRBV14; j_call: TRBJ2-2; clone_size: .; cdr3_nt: TGTGCCAGCAGCCCCGGACGTGGACAGGGAACGAACACCGGGGAGCTGTTTTTT; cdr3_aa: CASSPGRGQGTNTGELFF
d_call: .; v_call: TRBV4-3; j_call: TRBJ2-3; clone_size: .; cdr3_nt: TGCGCCAGCAGCCAAGGGAACGGGGAAAGCACAGATACGCAGTATTTT; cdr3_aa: CASSQGNGESTDTQYF
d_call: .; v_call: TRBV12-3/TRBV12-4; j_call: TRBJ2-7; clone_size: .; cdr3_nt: TGTGCCAGCAGCCGAGGACAGCTTGCCGAGCAGTACTTC; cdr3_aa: CASSRGQLAEQYF
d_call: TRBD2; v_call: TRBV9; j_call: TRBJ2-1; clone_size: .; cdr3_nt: TGTGCCAGCAGCGTAGTTAGCGGGGGTTACAATGAGCAGTTCTTC; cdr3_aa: CASSVVSGGYNEQFF
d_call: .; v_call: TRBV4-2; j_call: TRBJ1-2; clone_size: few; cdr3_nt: TGTGCCAGCAGCCAAGATTATCGGGGTTTAGGATCTGGCTACACCTTC; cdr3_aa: CASSQDYRGLGSGYTF
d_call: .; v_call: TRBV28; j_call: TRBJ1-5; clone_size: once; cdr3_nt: TGTGCCAGCAGTTTTGGGGATCTAGTAAGCAATCAGCCCCAGCATTTT; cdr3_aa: CASSFGDLVSNQPQHF
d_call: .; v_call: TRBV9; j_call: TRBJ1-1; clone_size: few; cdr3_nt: TGTGCCAGCAGCGCCCCGGGCGGCACTGAAGCTTTCTTT; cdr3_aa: CASSAPGGTEAFF
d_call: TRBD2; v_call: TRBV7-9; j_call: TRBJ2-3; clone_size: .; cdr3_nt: TGTGCCAGCAGCTCGACTTTCTCTAGCGGCCTCACAGATACGCAGTATTTT; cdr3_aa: CASSSTFSSGLTDTQYF
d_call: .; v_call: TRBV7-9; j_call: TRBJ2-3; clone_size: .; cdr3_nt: TGTGCCAGCAGCACTCGACTTACAGATACGCAGTATTTT; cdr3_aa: CASSTRLTDTQYF
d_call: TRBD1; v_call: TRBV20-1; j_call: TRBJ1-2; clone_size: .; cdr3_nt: TGCAGTGCTAGAGACCAGGGAAAAGACAGGGTCGGATGGTATGGCTACACCTTC; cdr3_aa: CSARDQGKDRVGWYGYTF
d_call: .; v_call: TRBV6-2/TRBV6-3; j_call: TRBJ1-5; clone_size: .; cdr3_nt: TGTGCCAGCAGTTTAAAAGGAACTCTAGGTCGCAATCAGCCCCAGCATTTT; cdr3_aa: CASSLKGTLGRNQPQHF
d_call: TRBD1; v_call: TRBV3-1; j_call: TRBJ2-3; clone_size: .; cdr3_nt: TGTGCCAGCAGCCCTCGGGGACAGGGGGGCGCAGATACGCAGTATTTT; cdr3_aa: CASSPRGQGGADTQYF
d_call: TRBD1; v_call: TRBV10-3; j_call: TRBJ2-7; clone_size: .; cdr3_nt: TGTGCCATCAGTGAGAACGACAGGGGACACGAGCAGTACTTC; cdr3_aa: CAISENDRGHEQYF
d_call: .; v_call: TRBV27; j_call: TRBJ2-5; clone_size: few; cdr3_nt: TGTGCCAGCATGCTGGGACGGCGACAAGAGACCCAGTACTTC; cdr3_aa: CASMLGRRQETQYF
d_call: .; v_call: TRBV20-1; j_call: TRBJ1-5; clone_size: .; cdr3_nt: TGCAGTGCTGACATTGATAGCAATCAGCCCCAGCATTTT; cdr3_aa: CSADIDSNQPQHF
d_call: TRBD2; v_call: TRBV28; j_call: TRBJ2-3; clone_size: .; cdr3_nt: TGTGCCAGCAGTTTATGGCGGGGTAGCGGGGGGCCGGGAGATACGCAGTATTTT; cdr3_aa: CASSLWRGSGGPGDTQYF
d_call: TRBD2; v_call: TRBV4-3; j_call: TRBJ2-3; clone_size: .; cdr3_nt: TGCGCCAGCAGCCAGGGCCGAGCGGGGGGCGTAGATACGCAGTATTTT; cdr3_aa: CASSQGRAGGVDTQYF
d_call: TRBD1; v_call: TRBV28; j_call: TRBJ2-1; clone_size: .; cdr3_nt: TGTGCCAGCAAAACCCGACAGGGGGACTACAATGAGCAGTTCTTC; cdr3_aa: CASKTRQGDYNEQFF
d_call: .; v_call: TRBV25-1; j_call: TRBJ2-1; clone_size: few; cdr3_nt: TGTGCCAGCAGTGGTAGACACGCCGCGTCTCACAATGAGCAGTTCTTC; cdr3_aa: CASSGRHAASHNEQFF
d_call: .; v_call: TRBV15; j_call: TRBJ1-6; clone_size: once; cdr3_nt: TGTGCCACCAGCAGAGACTCCGGGACGTGGAATTCACCCCTCCACTTT; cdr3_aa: CATSRDSGTWNSPLHF
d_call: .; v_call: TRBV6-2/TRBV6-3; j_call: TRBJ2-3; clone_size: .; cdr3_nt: TGTGCCAGCAGTGACGCCGCGGCGCGGACAGATACGCAGTATTTT; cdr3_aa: CASSDAAARTDTQYF
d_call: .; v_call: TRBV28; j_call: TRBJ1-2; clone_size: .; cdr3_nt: TGTGCCAGCATTCCCTCGCGAATGGGTAACTATGGCTACACCTTC; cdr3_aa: CASIPSRMGNYGYTF